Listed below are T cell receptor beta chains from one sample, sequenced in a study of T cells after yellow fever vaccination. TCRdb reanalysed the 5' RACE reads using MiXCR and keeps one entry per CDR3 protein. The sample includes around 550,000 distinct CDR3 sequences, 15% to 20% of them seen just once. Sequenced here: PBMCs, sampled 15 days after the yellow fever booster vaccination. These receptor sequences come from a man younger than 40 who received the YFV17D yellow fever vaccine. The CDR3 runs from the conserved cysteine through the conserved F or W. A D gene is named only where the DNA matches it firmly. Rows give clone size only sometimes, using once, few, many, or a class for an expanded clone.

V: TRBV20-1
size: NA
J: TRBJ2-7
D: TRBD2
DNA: TGCAGTTCCATGGCAGCTAGCGGGACATCTGGCGAGCAGTACTTC
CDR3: CSSMAASGTSGEQYF

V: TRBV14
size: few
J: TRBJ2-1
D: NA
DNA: TGTGCCAGCAGCCAACTTAGGGCCAATGAGCAGTTCTTC
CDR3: CASSQLRANEQFF

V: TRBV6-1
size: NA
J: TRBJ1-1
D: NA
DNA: TGTGCCAGCAGGTGGACACCTAACACTGAAGCTTTCTTT
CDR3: CASRWTPNTEAFF

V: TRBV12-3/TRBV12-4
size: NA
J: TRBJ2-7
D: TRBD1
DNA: TGTGCCAGCAGTCCCGGCGGGGGACAGGGGGTCCACGAGCAGTACTTC
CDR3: CASSPGGGQGVHEQYF

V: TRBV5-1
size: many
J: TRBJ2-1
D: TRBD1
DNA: TGCGCCAGCAGCGAGGGGACAGGGGACTACAATGAGCAGTTCTTC
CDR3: CASSEGTGDYNEQFF

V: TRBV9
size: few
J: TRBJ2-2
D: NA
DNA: TGTGCCAGCAGCCCCCCCGAGGACACCGGGGAGCTGTTTTTT
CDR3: CASSPPEDTGELFF

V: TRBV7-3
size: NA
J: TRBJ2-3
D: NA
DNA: TGTGCCAGCAGGTCAGGGGAAGATACGCAGTATTTT
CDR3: CASRSGEDTQYF

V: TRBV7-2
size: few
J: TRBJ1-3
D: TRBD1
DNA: TGTGCCAGCAGCCCCCGGGACAGCCTACTTGGAAACACCATATATTTT
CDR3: CASSPRDSLLGNTIYF

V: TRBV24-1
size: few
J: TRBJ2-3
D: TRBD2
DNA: TGTGCCACCAGTGATTACGATGGGACTAGTGGGATCTTGCAGTATTTT
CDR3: CATSDYDGTSGILQYF

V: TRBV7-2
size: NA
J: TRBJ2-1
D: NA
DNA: TGTGCCAGCAGCTTACCGACTAAGAATGAGCAGTTCTTC
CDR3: CASSLPTKNEQFF

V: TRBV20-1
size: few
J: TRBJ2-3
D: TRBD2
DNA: TGCAGTGCCACTAGCGGGGCACGGCCAGATACGCAGTATTTT
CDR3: CSATSGARPDTQYF

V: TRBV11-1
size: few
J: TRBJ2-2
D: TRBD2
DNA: TGTGCCAGCAGCTTATTTCGGACTAGCGGGAGAAAGACCGGGGAGCTGTTTTTT
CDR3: CASSLFRTSGRKTGELFF

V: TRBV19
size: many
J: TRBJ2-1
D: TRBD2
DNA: TGTGCCAGTAGTCCGGGACTAGCGGTTCCCGAGCAGTTCTTC
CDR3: CASSPGLAVPEQFF

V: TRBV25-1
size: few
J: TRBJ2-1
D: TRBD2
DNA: TGTGCCAGCAGCATCGCTAGCGGGAGATCGTTGAATGAGCAGTTCTTC
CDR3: CASSIASGRSLNEQFF

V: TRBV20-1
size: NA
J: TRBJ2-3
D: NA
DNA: TGCAGTGCTAGAGCCGGGAGCCGCACAGATACGCAGTATTTT
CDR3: CSARAGSRTDTQYF

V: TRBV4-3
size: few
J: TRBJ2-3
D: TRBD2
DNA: TGCGCCAGCAGCCAAGATCTAGGCGGGAGTTCACCCACAGATACGCAGTATTTT
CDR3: CASSQDLGGSSPTDTQYF

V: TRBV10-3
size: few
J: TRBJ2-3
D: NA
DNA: TGTGCCATCAGTGGCAGCGGAGGGAGGAGCTCAGATACGCAGTATTTT
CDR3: CAISGSGGRSSDTQYF

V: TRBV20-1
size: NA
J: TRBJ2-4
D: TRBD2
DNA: TGCAGTGCTAGAGATGCGGGGGTTTGGAACATTCAGTACTTC
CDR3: CSARDAGVWNIQYF

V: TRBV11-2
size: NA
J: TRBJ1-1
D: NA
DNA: TGTGCCAGCAGCGCTATGGGGCAGGGGATCACTGAAGCTTTCTTT
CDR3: CASSAMGQGITEAFF

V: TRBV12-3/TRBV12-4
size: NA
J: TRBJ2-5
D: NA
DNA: TGTGCCAGCCGATTACAGGGACATCAAGAGACCCAGTACTTC
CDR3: CASRLQGHQETQYF

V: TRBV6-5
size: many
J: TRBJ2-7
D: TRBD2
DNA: TGTGCCAGCGAGGGGACTAGCGGAAGCTACGAGCAGTACTTC
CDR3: CASEGTSGSYEQYF

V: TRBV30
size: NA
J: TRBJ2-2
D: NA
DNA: TGTGCCTGGAGTATCGTCCGGAACACCGGGGAGCTGTTTTTT
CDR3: CAWSIVRNTGELFF

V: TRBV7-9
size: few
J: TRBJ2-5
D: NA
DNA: TGTGCCAGCAGCCACACACGCCGGACCCAGTACTTC
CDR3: CASSHTRRTQYF

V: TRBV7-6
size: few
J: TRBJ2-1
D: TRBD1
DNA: TGTGCCAGCAGCTTAGAAGGGACAGGGAAGAAGGGTGAGCAGTTCTTC
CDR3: CASSLEGTGKKGEQFF

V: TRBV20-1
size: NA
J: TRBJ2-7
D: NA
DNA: TGCAGTGCCACAAGGAGGGGGCGATCCTACGAGCAGTACTTC
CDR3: CSATRRGRSYEQYF

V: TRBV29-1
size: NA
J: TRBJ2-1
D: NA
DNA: TGCAGCGTTGCGTCAGGACAGCAGTTCTTC
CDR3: CSVASGQQFF

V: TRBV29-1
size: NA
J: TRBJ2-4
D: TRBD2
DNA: TGCAGCGTTGTCTCGGGACTAGCGGGAGGGCCGGGCAGAAACATTCAGTACTTC
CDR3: CSVVSGLAGGPGRNIQYF

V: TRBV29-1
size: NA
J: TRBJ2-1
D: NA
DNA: TGCAGCGTTGAGATTCCTAAGCCCAATGAGCAGTTCTTC
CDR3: CSVEIPKPNEQFF

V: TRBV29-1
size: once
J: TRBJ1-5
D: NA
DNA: TGCAGCGTTGGTTGGGCCCCCAATCAGCCCCAGCATTTT
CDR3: CSVGWAPNQPQHF

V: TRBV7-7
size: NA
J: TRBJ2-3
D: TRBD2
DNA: TGTGCTAGCAGCTTGTCCGGGACTAGCTCAGATACGCAGTATTTT
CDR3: CASSLSGTSSDTQYF

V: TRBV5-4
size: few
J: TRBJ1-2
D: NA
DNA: TGTGCCAGCAGCTTAGCCGCTATCTATGGCTACACCTTC
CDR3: CASSLAAIYGYTF

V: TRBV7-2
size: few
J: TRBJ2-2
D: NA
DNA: TGTGCCAGCAGCTCTCCCTTTAGAGGCCCCGGGGAGCTGTTTTTT
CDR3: CASSSPFRGPGELFF

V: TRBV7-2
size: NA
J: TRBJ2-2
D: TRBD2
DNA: TGTGCCAGCAGCTTACAGCCTAGCGGGGTGAACACCGGGGAGCTGTTTTTT
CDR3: CASSLQPSGVNTGELFF

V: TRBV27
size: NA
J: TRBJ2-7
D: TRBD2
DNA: TGTGCCAGCAGTCCCACGAGCGGGAGGGTCTACGAGCAGTACTTC
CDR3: CASSPTSGRVYEQYF

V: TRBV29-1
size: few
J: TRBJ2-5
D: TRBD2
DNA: TGCAGCGCCGACTGGGCGGGAGTTCGGGAGACCCAGTACTTC
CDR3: CSADWAGVRETQYF

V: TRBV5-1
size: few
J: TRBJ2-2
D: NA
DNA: TGCGCCAGCAACCGGGAGAGGGGAAACACCGGGGAGCTGTTTTTT
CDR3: CASNRERGNTGELFF

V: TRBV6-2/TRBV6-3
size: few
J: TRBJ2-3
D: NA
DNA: TGTGCCAGTAACTCCGGGGATACTAGCACAGATACGCAGTATTTT
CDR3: CASNSGDTSTDTQYF

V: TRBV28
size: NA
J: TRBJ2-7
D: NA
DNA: TGTGCCAGCGTTGAAGGGGGTTCCGCCTACGAGCAGTACTTC
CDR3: CASVEGGSAYEQYF

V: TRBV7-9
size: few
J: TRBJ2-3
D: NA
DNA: TGTGCCAGCAGCTTAGAGCAGGGGAACGTGGGAGATACGCAGTATTTT
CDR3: CASSLEQGNVGDTQYF

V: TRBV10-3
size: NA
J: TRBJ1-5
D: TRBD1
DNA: TGTGCCACCGCTATGGGGCCACAGGGGGGCAATCAGCCCCAGCATTTT
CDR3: CATAMGPQGGNQPQHF

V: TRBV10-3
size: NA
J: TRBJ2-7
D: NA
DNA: TGTGCCATCAGTGAGCCCTCCTACGAGCAGTACTTC
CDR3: CAISEPSYEQYF

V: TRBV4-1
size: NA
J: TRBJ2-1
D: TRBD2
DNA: TGCGCCAGCAGCTCAACTCCGGGACTAGCGGGAGTCAATGAGCAGTTCTTC
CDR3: CASSSTPGLAGVNEQFF

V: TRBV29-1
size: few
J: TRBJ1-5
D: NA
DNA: TGCAGCGTTCAGGGAGATAGCAATCAGCCCCAGCATTTT
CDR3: CSVQGDSNQPQHF

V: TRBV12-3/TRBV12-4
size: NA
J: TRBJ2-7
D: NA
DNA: TGTGCCAGCAGTCCCGGGTGGGAAGGGAGGTACGAGCAGTACTTC
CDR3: CASSPGWEGRYEQYF

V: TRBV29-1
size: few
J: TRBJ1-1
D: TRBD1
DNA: TGCAGCGTTGACGGGACAGGTGGCACTGAAGCTTTCTTT
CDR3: CSVDGTGGTEAFF

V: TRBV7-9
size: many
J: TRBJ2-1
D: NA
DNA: TGTGCCAGCAGCTTACAGGCACCGGGCCCTTACAATGAGCAGTTCTTC
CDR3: CASSLQAPGPYNEQFF

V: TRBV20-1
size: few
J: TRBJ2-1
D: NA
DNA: TGCAGTGCTTCAGGGTCTCGAGGTTACAATGAGCAGTTCTTC
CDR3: CSASGSRGYNEQFF

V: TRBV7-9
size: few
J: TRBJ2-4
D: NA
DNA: TGTGCCAGCAGCGCCACGGGTGCCAAAAACATTCAGTACTTC
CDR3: CASSATGAKNIQYF

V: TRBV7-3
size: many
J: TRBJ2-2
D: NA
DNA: TGTGCCAGCAGCGCCACGACCGGGGAGCTGTTTTTT
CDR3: CASSATTGELFF

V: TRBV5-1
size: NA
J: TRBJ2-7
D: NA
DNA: TGCGCCAGCAGCCCCAATAGCGTCAAGCAGTACTTC
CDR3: CASSPNSVKQYF

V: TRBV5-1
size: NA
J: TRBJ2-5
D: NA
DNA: TGCGCCAGCAGCTGGAGCCCGGGCTTCCAAGAGACCCAGTACTTC
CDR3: CASSWSPGFQETQYF

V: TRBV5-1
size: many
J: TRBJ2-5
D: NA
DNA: TGCGCCAGCAGCTTGGGTGACGGCTGGACCCAGTACTTC
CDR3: CASSLGDGWTQYF

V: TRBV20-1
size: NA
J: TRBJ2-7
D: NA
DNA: TGCAGTGCTAGAGAGGCAGACTACGAGCAGTACTTC
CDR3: CSAREADYEQYF

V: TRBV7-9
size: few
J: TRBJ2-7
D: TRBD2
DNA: TGTGCCAGCAGCTTAGGGACTAGCGATGAGCAGTACTTC
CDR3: CASSLGTSDEQYF

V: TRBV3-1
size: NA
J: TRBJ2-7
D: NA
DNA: TGTGCCAGCAGCCAAGCCCGGGTTGGCTACGAGCAGTACTTC
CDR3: CASSQARVGYEQYF

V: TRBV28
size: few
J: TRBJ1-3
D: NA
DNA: TGTGCCAGCAGTTTATTCGGGGATCCTGGAAACACCATATATTTT
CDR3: CASSLFGDPGNTIYF

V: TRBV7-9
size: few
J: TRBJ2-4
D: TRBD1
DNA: TGTGCCAGCAGCTTAGGGGCGACAGGGGCCAAAAACATTCAGTACTTC
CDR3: CASSLGATGAKNIQYF

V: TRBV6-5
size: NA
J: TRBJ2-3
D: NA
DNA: TGTGCCAGCAGTTACAGGGAACCCCGATTAACTAGCACAGATACGCAGTATTTT
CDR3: CASSYREPRLTSTDTQYF